The entry below gives a single T cell receptor (beta chain) sequence along with its context. The antigen is not known. Trimming removed 3 bases from V and 1 base from J, with 13 bases in between. Germline assignment: CDR1 SGHDN and CDR2 FVKESK. The CDR3 spans 15 residues. Presence of unique molecular identifiers characterized the TCR beta cDNA libraries. TCRdb redid the calling of the PCR reads with MiXCR, one entry per CDR3 protein. The sample has 820,000 or so distinct CDR3 sequences; roughly 50% are singletons. These data come from a study of post-analysis software for immune sequencing data. Study-level points and caveats: Diversity measured as normalized Chao1 was significantly lower in multiple sclerosis patients than in controls. Patients used four to six TRBV segments, including TRBV5-6, TRBV5-1 and TRBV20-1, more often than controls.

Input material: blood. The chain couples TRBV14 to TRBJ2-7, with D hard to call. The receptor's source is a girl aged 5-17 years with multiple sclerosis. CDR3 in amino acids: CASSQFDQTSYEQYF. The CDR3 bases are TGTGCCAGCAGCCAGTTTGACCAGACTTCCTACGAGCAGTACTTC.